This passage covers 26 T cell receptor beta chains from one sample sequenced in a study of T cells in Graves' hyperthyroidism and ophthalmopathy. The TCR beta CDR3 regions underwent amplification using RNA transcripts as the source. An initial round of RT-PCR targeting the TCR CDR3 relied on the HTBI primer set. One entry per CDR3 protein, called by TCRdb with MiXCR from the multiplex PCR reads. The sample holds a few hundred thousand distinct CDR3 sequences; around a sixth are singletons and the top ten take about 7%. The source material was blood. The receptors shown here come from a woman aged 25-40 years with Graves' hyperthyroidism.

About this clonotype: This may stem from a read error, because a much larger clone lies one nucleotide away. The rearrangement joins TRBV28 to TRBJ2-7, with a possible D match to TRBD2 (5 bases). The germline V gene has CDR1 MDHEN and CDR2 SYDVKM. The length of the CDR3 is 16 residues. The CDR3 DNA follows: TGTGCCAGCAGTTTATGGGCGAGGACTGGGTTGGGCGAGCGGTACTTC. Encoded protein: CASSLWARTGLGERYF.

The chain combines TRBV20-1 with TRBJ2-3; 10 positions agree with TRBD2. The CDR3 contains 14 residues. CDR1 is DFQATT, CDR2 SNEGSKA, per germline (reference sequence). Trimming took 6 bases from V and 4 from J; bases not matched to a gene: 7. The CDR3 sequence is CSAESGRGSDTQYF. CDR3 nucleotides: TGCAGTGCCGAAAGCGGGAGGGGATCAGATACGCAGTATTTT.

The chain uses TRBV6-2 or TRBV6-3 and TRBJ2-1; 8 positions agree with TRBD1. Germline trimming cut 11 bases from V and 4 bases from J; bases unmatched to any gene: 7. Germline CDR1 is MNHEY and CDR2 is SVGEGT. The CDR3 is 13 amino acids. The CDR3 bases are TGTGCCGGGGGGACAGGAGTATACAATGAGCAGTTCTTC. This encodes CAGGTGVYNEQFF.

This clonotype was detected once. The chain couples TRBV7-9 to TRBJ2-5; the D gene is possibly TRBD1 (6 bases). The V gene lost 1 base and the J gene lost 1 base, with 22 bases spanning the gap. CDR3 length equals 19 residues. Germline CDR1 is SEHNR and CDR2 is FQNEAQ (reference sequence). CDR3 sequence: CASSLELGATAPFQETQYF. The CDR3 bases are TGTGCCAGCAGCTTAGAATTGGGGGCGACAGCACCATTCCAAGAGACCCAGTACTTC.

Here the CDR3 DNA reads TGTGCCACCGGGCCTGGTTACTATGGCTACACCTTC. Translated: CATGPGYYGYTF. The V and J genes are TRBV2 and TRBJ1-2; D ambiguous. This CDR3 comprises 12 residues. With 10 bases removed from V and 3 bases from J, the gap between germline ends came to 12 bases. Germline CDR1 and CDR2: SNHLY and FYNNEI.

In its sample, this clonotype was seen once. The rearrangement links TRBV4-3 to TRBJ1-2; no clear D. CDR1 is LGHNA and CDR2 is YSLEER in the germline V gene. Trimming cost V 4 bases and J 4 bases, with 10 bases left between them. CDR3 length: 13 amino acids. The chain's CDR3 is CASSRPHGYGYTF. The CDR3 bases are TGCGCCAGCAGCCGACCTCACGGCTATGGCTACACCTTC.

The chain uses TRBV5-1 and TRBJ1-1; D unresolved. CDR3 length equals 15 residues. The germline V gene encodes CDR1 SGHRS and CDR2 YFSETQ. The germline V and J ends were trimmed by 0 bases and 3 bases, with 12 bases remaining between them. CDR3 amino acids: CASSLVTIRDTEAFF. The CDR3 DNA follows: TGCGCCAGCAGCTTGGTGACAATCCGGGACACTGAAGCTTTCTTT. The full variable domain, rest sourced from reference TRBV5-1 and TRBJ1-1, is KAGVTQTPRYLIKTRGQQVTLSCSPISGHRSVSWYQQTPGQGLQFLFEYFSETQRNKGNFPGRFSGRQFSNSRSEMNVSTLELGDSALYLCASSLVTIRDTEAFFGQGTRLTVV.

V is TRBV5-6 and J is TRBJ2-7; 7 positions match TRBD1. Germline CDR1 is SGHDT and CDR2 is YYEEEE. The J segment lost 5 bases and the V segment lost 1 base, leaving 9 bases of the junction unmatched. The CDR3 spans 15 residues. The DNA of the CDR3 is TGTGCCAGCAGCTTGTACCCACCAGGGGGAAACGAGCAGTACTTC. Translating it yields CASSLYPPGGNEQYF. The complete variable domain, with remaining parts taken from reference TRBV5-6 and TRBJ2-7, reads DAGVTQSPTHLIKTRGQQVTLRCSPKSGHDTVSWYQQALGQGPQFIFQYYEEEERQRGNFPDRFSGHQFPNYSSELNVNALLLGDSALYLCASSLYPPGGNEQYFGPGTRLTVT.

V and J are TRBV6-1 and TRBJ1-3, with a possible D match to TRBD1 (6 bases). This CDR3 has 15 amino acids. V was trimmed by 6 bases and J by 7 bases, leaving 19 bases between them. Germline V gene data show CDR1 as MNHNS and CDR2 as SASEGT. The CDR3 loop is CASSLPVGGRNTIYF. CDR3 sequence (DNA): TGTGCCAGCAGCCTCCCGGTTGGGGGGCGGAACACCATATATTTT.

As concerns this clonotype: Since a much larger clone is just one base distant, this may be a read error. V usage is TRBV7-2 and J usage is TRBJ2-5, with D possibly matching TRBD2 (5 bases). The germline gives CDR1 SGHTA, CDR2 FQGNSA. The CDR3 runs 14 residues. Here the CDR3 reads CVSSPRSQRETQYF. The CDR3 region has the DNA TGTGTCAGCAGCCCCCGTTCGCAGCGGGAGACCCAGTACTTC.

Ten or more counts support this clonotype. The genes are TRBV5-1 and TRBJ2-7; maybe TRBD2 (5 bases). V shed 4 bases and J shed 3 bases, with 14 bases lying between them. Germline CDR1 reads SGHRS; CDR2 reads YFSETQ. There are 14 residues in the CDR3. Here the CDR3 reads CASSGSGFLYEQYF. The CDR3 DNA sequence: TGCGCCAGCAGCGGAAGCGGTTTCCTCTACGAGCAGTACTTC.

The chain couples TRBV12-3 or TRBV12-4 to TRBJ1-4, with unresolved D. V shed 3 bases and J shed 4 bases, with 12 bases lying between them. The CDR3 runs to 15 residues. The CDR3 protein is CASSFSGQSNEKLFF. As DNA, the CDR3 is TGTGCCAGCAGTTTCTCCGGGCAGAGTAATGAAAAACTGTTTTTT.

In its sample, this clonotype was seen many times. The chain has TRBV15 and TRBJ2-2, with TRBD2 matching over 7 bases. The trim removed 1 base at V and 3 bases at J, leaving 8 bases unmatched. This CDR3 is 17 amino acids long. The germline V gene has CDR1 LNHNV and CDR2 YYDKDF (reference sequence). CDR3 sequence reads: CATSRAVTSAHTGELFF. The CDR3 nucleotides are TGTGCCACCAGCAGAGCCGTCACTAGCGCACACACCGGGGAGCTGTTTTTT.

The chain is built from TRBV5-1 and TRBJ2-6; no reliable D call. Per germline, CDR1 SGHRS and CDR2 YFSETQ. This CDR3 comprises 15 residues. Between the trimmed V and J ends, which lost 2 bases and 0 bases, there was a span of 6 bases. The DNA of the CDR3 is TGCGCCAGCAGCTTCCCCGTCTCTGGGGCCAACGTCCTGACTTTC. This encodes CASSFPVSGANVLTF.

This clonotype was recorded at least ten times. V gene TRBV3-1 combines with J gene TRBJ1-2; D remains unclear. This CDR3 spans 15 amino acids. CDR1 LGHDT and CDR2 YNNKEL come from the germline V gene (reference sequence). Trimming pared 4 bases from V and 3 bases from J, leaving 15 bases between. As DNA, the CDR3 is TGTGCCAGCAGCCCTGCTTTAGTCACCTACTATGGCTACACCTTC. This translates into CASSPALVTYYGYTF. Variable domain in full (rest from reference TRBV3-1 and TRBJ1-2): DTAVSQTPKYLVTQMGNDKSIKCEQNLGHDTMYWYKQDSKKFLKIMFSYNNKELIINETVPNRFSPKSPDKAHLNLHINSLELGDSAVYFCASSPALVTYYGYTFGSGTRLTVV.

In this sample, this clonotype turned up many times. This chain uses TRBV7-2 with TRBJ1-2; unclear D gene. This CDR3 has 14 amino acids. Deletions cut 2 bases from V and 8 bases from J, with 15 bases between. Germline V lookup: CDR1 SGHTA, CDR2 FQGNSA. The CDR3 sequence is CASSLNPVSGGYTF. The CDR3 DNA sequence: TGTGCCAGCAGCTTAAATCCAGTGTCGGGCGGCTACACCTTC. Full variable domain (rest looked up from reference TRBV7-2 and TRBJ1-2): GAGVSQSPSNKVTEKGKDVELRCDPISGHTALYWYRQSLGQGLEFLIYFQGNSAPDKSGLPSDRFSAERTGGSVSTLTIQRTQQEDSAVYLCASSLNPVSGGYTFGSGTRLTVV.

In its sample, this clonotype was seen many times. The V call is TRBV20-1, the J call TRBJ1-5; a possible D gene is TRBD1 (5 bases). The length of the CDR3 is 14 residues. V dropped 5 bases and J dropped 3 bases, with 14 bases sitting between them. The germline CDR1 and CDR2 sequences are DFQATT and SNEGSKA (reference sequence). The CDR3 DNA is TGCAGTGCTTTTACAGGATCACCCAATCAGCCCCAGCATTTT. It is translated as CSAFTGSPNQPQHF.

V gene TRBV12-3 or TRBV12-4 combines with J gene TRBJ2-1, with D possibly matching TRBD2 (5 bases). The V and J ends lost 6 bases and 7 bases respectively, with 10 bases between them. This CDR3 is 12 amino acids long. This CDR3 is CASRDTRNEQFF. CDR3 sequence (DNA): TGTGCCAGCAGAGATACTAGAAATGAGCAGTTCTTC.

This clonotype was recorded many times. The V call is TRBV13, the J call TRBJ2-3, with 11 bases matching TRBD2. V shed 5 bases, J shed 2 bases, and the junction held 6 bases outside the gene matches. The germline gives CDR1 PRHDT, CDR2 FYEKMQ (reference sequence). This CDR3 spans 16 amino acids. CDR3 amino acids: CASSTGLADLTDTQYF. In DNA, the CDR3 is TGTGCCAGCAGCACGGGACTAGCGGACCTCACAGATACGCAGTATTTT.

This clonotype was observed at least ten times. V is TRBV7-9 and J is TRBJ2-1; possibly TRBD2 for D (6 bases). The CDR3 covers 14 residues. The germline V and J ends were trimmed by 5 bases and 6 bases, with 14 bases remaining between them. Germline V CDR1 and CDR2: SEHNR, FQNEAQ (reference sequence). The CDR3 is CASSPPRTTNEQFF. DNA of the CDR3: TGTGCCAGCAGCCCCCCCCGGACTACCAATGAGCAGTTCTTC.

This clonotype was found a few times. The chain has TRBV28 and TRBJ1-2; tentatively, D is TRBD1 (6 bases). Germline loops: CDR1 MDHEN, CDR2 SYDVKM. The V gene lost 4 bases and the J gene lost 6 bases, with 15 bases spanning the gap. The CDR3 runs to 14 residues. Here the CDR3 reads CASSSVDSLHGYTF. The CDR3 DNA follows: TGTGCCAGCAGTTCCGTGGACAGCTTGCATGGCTACACCTTC.

This CDR3 reads CASSSTTLAGGSYEQYF. Here the CDR3 DNA reads TGCGCCAGCAGCTCCACAACCCTAGCGGGAGGATCCTACGAGCAGTACTTC. The V call is TRBV5-1, the J call TRBJ2-7, with 11 bases identical to TRBD2. J was trimmed by 1 base and V by 3 bases; bases with no gene match: 9. Germline V gives CDR1 SGHRS, CDR2 YFSETQ. The CDR3 is 17 residues long.

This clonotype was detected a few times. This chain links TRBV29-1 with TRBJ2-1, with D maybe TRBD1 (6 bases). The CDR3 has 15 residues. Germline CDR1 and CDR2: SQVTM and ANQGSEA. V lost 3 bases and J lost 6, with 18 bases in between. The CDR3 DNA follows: TGCAGCGTTGAGCGTGAAACTGGGACATTCAATGAGCAGTTCTTC. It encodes CSVERETGTFNEQFF.

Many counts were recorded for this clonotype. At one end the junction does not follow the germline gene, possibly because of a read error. The CDR3 coding sequence is TGTGCCAGCTCTCCACGGGATGCGATGGAACTGTTTGCTGAAGCTTTCTTT. Protein: CASSPRDAMELFAEAFF. V gene TRBV18 combines with J gene TRBJ1-1; D unresolved. The CDR3 contains 17 residues. Germline values: CDR1 KGHSH, CDR2 LQKENI.

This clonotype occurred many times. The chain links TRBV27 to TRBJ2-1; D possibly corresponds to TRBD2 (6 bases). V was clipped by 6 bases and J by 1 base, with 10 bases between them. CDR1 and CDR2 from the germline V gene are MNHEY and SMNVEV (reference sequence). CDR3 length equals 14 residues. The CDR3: CASRPGRSYNEQFF. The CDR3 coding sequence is TGTGCCAGCAGACCCGGGAGATCCTACAATGAGCAGTTCTTC.

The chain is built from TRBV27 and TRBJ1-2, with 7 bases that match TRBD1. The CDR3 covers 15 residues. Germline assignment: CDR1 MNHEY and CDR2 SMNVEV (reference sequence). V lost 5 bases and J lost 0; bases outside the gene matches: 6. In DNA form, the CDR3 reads TGTGCCAGCAGTAACCGACAGGGAGCTAACTATGGCTACACCTTC. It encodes CASSNRQGANYGYTF.